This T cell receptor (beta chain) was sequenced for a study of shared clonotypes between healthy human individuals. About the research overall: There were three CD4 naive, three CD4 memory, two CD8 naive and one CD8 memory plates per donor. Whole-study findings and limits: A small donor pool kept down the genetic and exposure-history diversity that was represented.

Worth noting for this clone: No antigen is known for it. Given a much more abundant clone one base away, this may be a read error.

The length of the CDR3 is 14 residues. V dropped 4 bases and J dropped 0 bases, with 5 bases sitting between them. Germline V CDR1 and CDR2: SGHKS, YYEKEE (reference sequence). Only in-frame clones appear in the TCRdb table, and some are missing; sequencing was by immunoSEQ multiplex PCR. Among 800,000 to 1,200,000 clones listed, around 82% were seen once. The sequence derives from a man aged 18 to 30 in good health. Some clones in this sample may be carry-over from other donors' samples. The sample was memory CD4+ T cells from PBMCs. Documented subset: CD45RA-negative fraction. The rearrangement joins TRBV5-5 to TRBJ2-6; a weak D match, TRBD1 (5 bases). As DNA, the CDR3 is TGTGCCAGCAGCGACAGCTCTGGGGCCAACGTCCTGACTTTC. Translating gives CASSDSSGANVLTF.